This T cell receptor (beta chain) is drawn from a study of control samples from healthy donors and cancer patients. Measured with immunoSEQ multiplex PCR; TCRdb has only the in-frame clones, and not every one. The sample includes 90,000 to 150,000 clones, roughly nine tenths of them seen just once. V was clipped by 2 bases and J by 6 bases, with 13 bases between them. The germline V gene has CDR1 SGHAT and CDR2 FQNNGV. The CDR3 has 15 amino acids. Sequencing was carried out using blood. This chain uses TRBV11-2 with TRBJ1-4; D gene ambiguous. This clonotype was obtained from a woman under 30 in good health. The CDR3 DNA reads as TGTGCCAGCAGCTTAATGCGGCAGACCGATGAAAAACTGTTTTTT. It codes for CASSLMRQTDEKLFF.